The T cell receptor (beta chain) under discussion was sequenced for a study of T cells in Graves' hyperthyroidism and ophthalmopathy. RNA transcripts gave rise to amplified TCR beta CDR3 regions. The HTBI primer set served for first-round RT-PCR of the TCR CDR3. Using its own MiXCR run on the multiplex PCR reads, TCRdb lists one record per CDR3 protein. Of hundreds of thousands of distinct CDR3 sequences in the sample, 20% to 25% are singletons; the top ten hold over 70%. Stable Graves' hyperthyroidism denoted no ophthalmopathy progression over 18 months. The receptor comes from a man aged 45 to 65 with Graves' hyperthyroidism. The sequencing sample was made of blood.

The CDR3 DNA reads as TGTGCCAGCAGGCCAGCCCAGGGACTTTATGGCTACACCTTC. It encodes CASRPAQGLYGYTF. V and J are TRBV6-1 and TRBJ1-2; possibly TRBD1 for D (5 bases). This CDR3 region has 14 residues. V lost 6 bases and J lost 5, with 16 bases in between. CDR1 MNHNS and CDR2 SASEGT come from the germline V gene.